These T cell receptor beta chains were read from a single sample in a study of cytomegalovirus exposure and HLA in healthy donors. Clones were sequenced by immunoSEQ multiplex PCR, and TCRdb holds only the in-frame ones, with some missing. The table shows about 52,000 clones, with around 70% occurring only once. Sequencing used PBMCs. The receptors derive from a woman aged 45-60 years in good health and CMV-seronegative. CDR3s include the opening cysteine and the closing phenylalanine or tryptophan. D genes are given only for firm matches. Only part of the rows carry a size: once, few, many, or a class if the clone is expanded.

TRBV21-1,NA,TRBJ2-7,NA,TGTGCCAGCAGCAAAGCAGGAGGCAGGGAAGCGGGAGAGCAGTACTTC,CASSKAGGREAGEQYF
TRBV18,TRBD1,TRBJ1-2,few,TGTGCCAGCTCCCAGGGGGGTGTTTATGGCTACACCTTC,CASSQGGVYGYTF
TRBV2,TRBD1,TRBJ2-4,NA,TGTGCCAGCAGCGGGACAGGGACCAAAAACATTCAGTACTTC,CASSGTGTKNIQYF
TRBV5-1,NA,TRBJ2-5,once,TGCGCCAGCAGCACCTTCGGGGAGACCCAGTACTTC,CASSTFGETQYF
TRBV7-2,NA,TRBJ2-7,NA,TGTGCCAGCAGCCCGACGGGATACGAGCAGTACTTC,CASSPTGYEQYF
TRBV27,NA,TRBJ1-5,once,TGTGCCAGCAGTATGAGAGAGAATAATCAGCCCCAGCATTTT,CASSMRENNQPQHF
TRBV5-1,NA,TRBJ2-5,NA,TGCGCCAGCAAGCGACAGTACCAAGAGACCCAGTACTTC,CASKRQYQETQYF
TRBV4-3,TRBD1,TRBJ2-7,once,TGCGCCAGCAGCCAAGGGACAGGGGACTACGAGCAGTACTTC,CASSQGTGDYEQYF
TRBV6-5,NA,TRBJ1-3,NA,TGTGCCAGCAGTTACCGGGGGGAATCCGGAAACACCATATATTTT,CASSYRGESGNTIYF
TRBV2,NA,TRBJ1-5,NA,TGTGCCAGCAGTGAAAACGGGGGTCAGCCCCAGCATTTT,CASSENGGQPQHF
TRBV10-3,TRBD2,TRBJ2-3,NA,TGTGCCACCACCGGCCTAGCGGGGGGCCCGAGCACAGATACGCAGTATTTT,CATTGLAGGPSTDTQYF
TRBV18,TRBD1,TRBJ1-5,few,TGTGCCAGCTCAGAGTCGACAGGGAACTATCAGCCCCAGCATTTT,CASSESTGNYQPQHF
TRBV7-8,TRBD1,TRBJ1-5,NA,TGTGCCAGCAGCCTTAAAACAGGGGCCGCCTACAATCAGCCCCAGCATTTT,CASSLKTGAAYNQPQHF
TRBV2,TRBD1,TRBJ1-3,NA,TGTGCCAGCAGGTCATTACAGGGGGCCGGGGACACCATATATTTT,CASRSLQGAGDTIYF
TRBV19,NA,TRBJ2-1,NA,TGTGCCAGTAGTATAGATTCCGCGCCGGGAGACAATGAGCAGTTCTTC,CASSIDSAPGDNEQFF
TRBV7-2,TRBD1,TRBJ2-7,NA,TGTGCCAGCAGTCGTACCGGGACAGGAGCCTACGAGCAGTACTTC,CASSRTGTGAYEQYF
TRBV28,TRBD1,TRBJ1-1,NA,TGTGCCACGGCCTCCGCACAGGGGAGGACTGAAGCTTTCTTT,CATASAQGRTEAFF
TRBV29-1,TRBD1,TRBJ2-1,NA,TGCAGCGTTGGTCGGACAGGGGACAATGAGCAGTTCTTC,CSVGRTGDNEQFF
TRBV18,TRBD1,TRBJ2-7,NA,TGTGCCAGCTCACCACGTGGGACAGGACTTGGCGAGCAGTACTTC,CASSPRGTGLGEQYF
TRBV5-1,TRBD1,TRBJ2-7,NA,TGCGCCAGCAGCTTGGATTGGGACAGGTGGGGATCCTACGAGCAGTACTTC,CASSLDWDRWGSYEQYF
TRBV6-1,NA,TRBJ2-5,once,TGTGCCAGCAGTGAAAACCCGGCTAGCCAAGAGACCCAGTACTTC,CASSENPASQETQYF
TRBV6-1,NA,TRBJ2-2,NA,TGTGCCAGCAGTGAAATGGGTCGGGACACCGGGGAGCTGTTTTTT,CASSEMGRDTGELFF
TRBV29-1,TRBD1,TRBJ2-3,NA,TGCAGCGTCCTGCAGGGGGCCCGGACAGATACGCAGTATTTT,CSVLQGARTDTQYF
TRBV7-9,TRBD2,TRBJ2-2,NA,TGTGCCAGCAGCTGGGCCGGGACTATCACCGGGGAGCTGTTTTTT,CASSWAGTITGELFF
TRBV6-5,NA,TRBJ1-1,NA,TGTGCCAGCAGTTCCCCCTCGGGGGTGGCTGAAGCTTTCTTT,CASSSPSGVAEAFF
TRBV19,NA,TRBJ1-5,NA,TGTGCCAGTAGTATAAAACGAGATAGCAATCAGCCCCAGCATTTT,CASSIKRDSNQPQHF
TRBV30,NA,TRBJ2-5,NA,TGTGCCTGGAGTGTAGACGCCGCCAGGGGCCAGTACTTC,CAWSVDAARGQYF
TRBV18,NA,TRBJ2-3,NA,TGTGCCAGCTCACCGCCAGACACCACAGATACGCAGTATTTT,CASSPPDTTDTQYF
TRBV7-2,TRBD1,TRBJ1-1,once,TGTGCCAGCAGAAAGGACAGGGAAGCTTTCTTT,CASRKDREAFF
TRBV29-1,NA,TRBJ1-4,few,TGCAGCGTTGAACAGGGGGAAAAACTGTTTTTT,CSVEQGEKLFF
TRBV6-1,TRBD1,TRBJ2-7,NA,TGTGCCACCAGCAGGGACAGGGGATCCCACGAGCAGTACTTC,CATSRDRGSHEQYF
TRBV2,TRBD2,TRBJ2-1,NA,TGTGCCAGCAGTGCCCTAGCGGGAGGTTTCAATGAGCAGTTCTTC,CASSALAGGFNEQFF
TRBV5-1,TRBD1,TRBJ1-1,NA,TGCGCCAGCCGCGCGGACAGGGCTAAAACTGAAGCTTTCTTT,CASRADRAKTEAFF
TRBV18,TRBD1,TRBJ1-6,NA,TGTGCCAGCTCACTCGATACAGGGGGCAGTAATTCACCCCTCCACTTT,CASSLDTGGSNSPLHF
TRBV11-2,TRBD2,TRBJ2-2,NA,TGTGCCAGCAGCCAAAGACTAGCGGGAGCTAGCACCGGGGAGCTGTTTTTT,CASSQRLAGASTGELFF
TRBV6-5,NA,TRBJ2-7,few,TGTGCCAGCCCCGACGAGCAGTACTTC,CASPDEQYF
TRBV27,TRBD1,TRBJ2-7,NA,TGTGCCAGCAGTAGACAGGGGGCCGACGAGCAGTACTTC,CASSRQGADEQYF
TRBV4-2,NA,TRBJ2-3,few,TGTGCCAGCAGCCAAGAGGGCGGGCGAGGCACAGATACGCAGTATTTT,CASSQEGGRGTDTQYF
TRBV6-1,TRBD2,TRBJ2-5,NA,TGTGCCAGCAGTCGAACAATGACTAGCTCGGAGACCCAGTACTTC,CASSRTMTSSETQYF
TRBV7-3,NA,TRBJ2-2,NA,TGTGCCAGCAGCTTAAATCCTAGCGACACCGGGGAGCTGTTTTTT,CASSLNPSDTGELFF
TRBV4-1,TRBD1,TRBJ1-2,NA,TGCGCCAGCAGCCCCACCGGACAGGACTATGGCTACACCTTC,CASSPTGQDYGYTF
TRBV27,NA,TRBJ2-7,once,TGTGCCGCCGGGGAACCCTACGAGCAGTACTTC,CAAGEPYEQYF
TRBV14,TRBD2,TRBJ2-3,NA,TGTGCCAGCAGTCGGTGGGAGCGGGGTTTCACAGATACGCAGTATTTT,CASSRWERGFTDTQYF
TRBV14,TRBD2,TRBJ2-2,NA,TGTGCCAGCAGCCAATCCGCGGGACTAGCGGGAGGGCCGGTCACCGGGGAGCTGTTTTTT,CASSQSAGLAGGPVTGELFF
TRBV11-2,TRBD1,TRBJ2-6,NA,TGTGCCAGCAGCTCCCACGACAGGGCTGGGGCCAACGTCCTGACTTTC,CASSSHDRAGANVLTF
TRBV29-1,NA,TRBJ2-1,NA,TGCAGCGCTAGGTCACTCGGTGTCCCGTTCTTC,CSARSLGVPFF
TRBV19,TRBD2,TRBJ2-1,few,TGTGCCAGTACCCCCTGGGCTAGCGGGAGAAGTAACAATGAGCAGTTCTTC,CASTPWASGRSNNEQFF
TRBV6-5,NA,TRBJ2-7,NA,TGTGCCAGCAGTCAACAGGGATACGAGCAGTACTTC,CASSQQGYEQYF
TRBV15,NA,TRBJ2-1,NA,TGTGCCACCCAGTTTACTCGGAGCTCCTACAATGAGCAGTTCTTC,CATQFTRSSYNEQFF
TRBV6-6,TRBD2,TRBJ2-2,NA,TGTGCCAGCAGTGCCCTAGCGGGAGGGATCGGGGAGCTGTTTTTT,CASSALAGGIGELFF
TRBV7-2,TRBD1,TRBJ2-3,NA,TGTGCCAGCAGCCTGACAGGGAGTAGGACAGATACGCAGTATTTT,CASSLTGSRTDTQYF
TRBV19,TRBD1,TRBJ1-1,NA,TGTGCCAGTAGGGGACAGTGGAGCACTGAAGCTTTCTTT,CASRGQWSTEAFF
TRBV9,TRBD2,TRBJ2-7,NA,TGTGCCAGCAGCGGTGGGGAGGGGCTAGCGGGCTTCTCCTACGAGCAGTACTTC,CASSGGEGLAGFSYEQYF
TRBV30,NA,TRBJ2-7,NA,TGTGCCTGGAAATCGGCGGGCGACCTCTTCGAGCAGTACTTC,CAWKSAGDLFEQYF
TRBV5-6,NA,TRBJ2-5,few,TGTGCCAGCAGCTTTGAAGCGGGCGAGACCCAGTACTTC,CASSFEAGETQYF
TRBV30,TRBD1,TRBJ1-4,NA,TGTGCCTGGGGGGACAGGGGGACTGAAAAACTGTTTTTT,CAWGDRGTEKLFF
TRBV5-4,TRBD2,TRBJ2-3,NA,TGTGCCAGCAGCGTCGGACTAGCCTATACGCAGTATTTT,CASSVGLAYTQYF
TRBV28,NA,TRBJ2-7,NA,TGTGCCAGCAGTCCTCCTCCCTCCTACGAGCAGTACTTC,CASSPPPSYEQYF
TRBV4-2,NA,TRBJ2-3,NA,TGTGCCAGCAGCCAAGGACAGCTTAGGCAAGCAGATACGCAGTATTTT,CASSQGQLRQADTQYF
TRBV27,NA,TRBJ2-7,NA,TGTGCCAGTAATGGTAGGGAGTCGGCCGAGCAGTACTTC,CASNGRESAEQYF